This entry lists 20 T cell receptor beta chains sequenced from one sample in a study of cytomegalovirus exposure and HLA in healthy donors. Use of 60 Vbeta and 13 Jbeta primers characterized the PCR. Produced via immunoSEQ multiplex PCR; TCRdb's table is partial and in-frame only. The sample includes 100,000 to 150,000 clones, roughly 74% of them seen just once. What was sequenced was PBMCs. The origin of the receptors is a male donor in good health and CMV-seronegative.

This chain connects TRBV11-2 to TRBJ2-2; 8 bases align to TRBD2. V lost 3 bases, J lost 2 bases, and 14 bases stayed unmatched. Germline V gene lookup returns CDR1 SGHAT and CDR2 FQNNGV. The length of the CDR3 is 19 residues. The CDR3 here is CASSFPQEESGGNTGELFF. The DNA of the CDR3 is TGTGCCAGCAGCTTCCCCCAGGAGGAAAGCGGGGGTAACACCGGGGAGCTGTTTTTT.

This clone was recorded a few times. This chain links TRBV28 with TRBJ2-5; D gene unclear. With 5 bases removed from V and 5 bases from J, the gap between germline ends came to 15 bases. The CDR3 consists of 14 residues. Germline V gives CDR1 MDHEN, CDR2 SYDVKM. The CDR3: CASSPRLVGETQYF. The CDR3 nucleotides are TGTGCCAGCAGTCCTCGGCTAGTTGGGGAGACCCAGTACTTC.

This clone was seen only once. The rearrangement links TRBV5-1 to TRBJ2-3; 7 bases are shared with TRBD1. V shed 0 bases, J shed 0 bases, and the junction held 4 bases outside the gene matches. Per the germline V gene, CDR1 is SGHRS and CDR2 is YFSETQ. CDR3 length: 16 amino acids. CDR3 in amino acids: CASSLVGTASTDTQYF. CDR3 nucleotides: TGCGCCAGCAGCTTGGTCGGGACAGCCAGCACAGATACGCAGTATTTT.

CDR3 nucleotide sequence: TGTGCCAGCAGCCTTGGGACCGGGACAGGGACTGGAAACACCATATATTTT. Its translation: CASSLGTGTGTGNTIYF. This chain connects TRBV4-2 to TRBJ1-3; 9 bases map to TRBD1. The germline CDR1 and CDR2 sequences are LGHNA and YNFKEQ. The J segment lost 2 bases and the V segment lost 4 bases, leaving 9 bases of the junction unmatched. The CDR3 is made up of 17 amino acids.

CDR3 DNA sequence: TGTGCCTGGAGTTCAGGCTACCGTTATGAGCAGTTCTTC. Translated, it gives CAWSSGYRYEQFF. The chain recombines TRBV30 with TRBJ2-1; D not resolved. With 2 bases removed from V and 8 bases from J, the gap between germline ends came to 13 bases. Germline V gene lookup returns CDR1 GTSNPN and CDR2 SVGIG (reference sequence). The CDR3 runs 13 residues.

The genes are TRBV15 and TRBJ1-5; TRBD1 matches at 7 bases. The germline V gene encodes CDR1 LNHNV and CDR2 YYDKDF (reference sequence). This CDR3 has 14 amino acids. Trimming cost V 8 bases and J 4 bases; bases outside gene matches: 8. The CDR3 protein is CATAATGVNQPQHF. CDR3 bases: TGTGCCACCGCCGCCACAGGGGTTAATCAGCCCCAGCATTTT.

The rearrangement joins TRBV7-3 to TRBJ2-1; maybe TRBD2 (7 bases). V lost 1 base to trimming and J lost 5 bases, with 15 bases between them. The CDR3 contains 16 residues. Germline V CDR1 and CDR2: SGHTA, FQGTGA. The CDR3 reads CASSLRGAGDHNEQFF. The CDR3 coding sequence is TGTGCCAGCAGCTTAAGGGGGGCGGGAGACCACAATGAGCAGTTCTTC.

In its sample, this clone was seen a few times. V gene TRBV5-4 combines with J gene TRBJ1-5, with D possibly TRBD1 on 6 matching bases. CDR1 is SGHNT, CDR2 YYREEE, per germline (reference sequence). The CDR3 has 13 residues. V lost 0 bases, J lost 5 bases, and 6 bases lay in between. CDR3 region: CASSLGTDQPQHF. Written as DNA, the CDR3 is TGTGCCAGCAGCTTGGGGACAGATCAGCCCCAGCATTTT.

A few counts support this clone. This chain joins TRBV27 and TRBJ2-1; TRBD2 matches at 7 bases. The J segment lost 5 bases and the V segment lost 5 bases, leaving 12 bases of the junction unmatched. Germline loops: CDR1 MNHEY, CDR2 SMNVEV (reference sequence). The CDR3 length is 16 residues. CDR3: CASSLLGAGAHNEQFF. CDR3 bases: TGTGCCAGCAGTCTCCTTGGGGCGGGAGCTCACAATGAGCAGTTCTTC.

The rearrangement uses TRBV7-2 and TRBJ2-2, with 10 nucleotides matching TRBD2. Germline values: CDR1 SGHTA, CDR2 FQGNSA. V lost 4 bases, J lost 3 bases, and 5 bases stayed unmatched. The CDR3 consists of 16 residues. The chain's CDR3 is CASSWSGGAYTGELFF. The CDR3, as DNA: TGTGCCAGCAGCTGGAGCGGGGGGGCTTACACCGGGGAGCTGTTTTTT.

This chain joins TRBV5-4 and TRBJ2-6, with TRBD1 identical over 7 bases. Trimming removed 9 bases from V and 0 bases from J; junction bases left unmatched: 9. Germline V CDR1 and CDR2: SGHNT, YYREEE (reference sequence). CDR3 size: 16 residues. The CDR3 DNA reads TGTGCCACCAAGGGACAGACGAACTCTGGGGCCAACGTCCTGACTTTC. This codes for CATKGQTNSGANVLTF.

The chain carries TRBV7-9 and TRBJ2-7; 7 bases map to TRBD2. CDR3 size: 14 residues. The V gene end was trimmed by 6 bases and the J gene end by 7 bases; junction bases not matched to a gene: 12. The germline gives CDR1 SEHNR, CDR2 FQNEAQ (reference sequence). In DNA, the CDR3 is TGTGCCAGCAGACCGATGGGGGGGATGGGGGAGCAGTACTTC. Protein product: CASRPMGGMGEQYF.

The V call is TRBV19, the J call TRBJ1-1, with 12 positions matching TRBD1. Trimming at V came to 3 bases and at J to 3 bases, leaving 2 bases not matched to a gene. Germline V lookup: CDR1 LNHDA, CDR2 SQIVND (reference sequence). The CDR3 length is 15 residues. The DNA for the CDR3 is TGTGCCAGTAGTATGGGACAGGGGGCATACACTGAAGCTTTCTTT. Protein sequence: CASSMGQGAYTEAFF.

V is TRBV5-1 and J is TRBJ1-2; possible D gene TRBD1, 5 bases. CDR1 and CDR2 from the germline V gene are SGHRS and YFSETQ. The V end lost 0 bases, the J end lost 4 bases, and 7 bases lay between the germline ends. The CDR3 spans 13 residues. The CDR3 loop reads CASSLDRFYGYTF. DNA of the CDR3: TGCGCCAGCAGCTTGGACAGGTTCTATGGCTACACCTTC. The whole variable domain, remainder taken from reference TRBV5-1 and TRBJ1-2, is KAGVTQTPRYLIKTRGQQVTLSCSPISGHRSVSWYQQTPGQGLQFLFEYFSETQRNKGNFPGRFSGRQFSNSRSEMNVSTLELGDSALYLCASSLDRFYGYTFGSGTRLTVV.

J is TRBJ1-4 and V is TRBV6-6; unclear D gene. Trimming shortened V by 5 bases and J by 8 bases, and 12 bases separated the two germline ends. Germline CDR1 and CDR2: MNHNY and SVGAGI (reference sequence). This CDR3 comprises 13 residues. CDR3 in amino acids: CASSPRTGEKLFF. CDR3 in DNA: TGTGCCAGCAGTCCTAGGACTGGAGAAAAACTGTTTTTT.

This clone has a single count. The chain is built from TRBV18 and TRBJ1-2, with D uncertain. CDR1 and CDR2 (germline): KGHSH, LQKENI. The CDR3 totals 14 residues. V dropped 1 base and J dropped 2 bases, with 8 bases sitting between them. Here the CDR3 reads CASSPRENNYGYTF. The CDR3, as DNA: TGTGCCAGCTCACCACGAGAAAACAACTATGGCTACACCTTC. Full variable domain (outside the CDR3, taken from reference TRBV18 and TRBJ1-2): NAGVMQNPRHLVRRRGQEARLRCSPMKGHSHVYWYRQLPEEGLKFMVYLQKENIIDESGMPKERFSAEFPKEGPSILRIQQVVRGDSAAYFCASSPRENNYGYTFGSGTRLTVV.

This clone was counted between two and nine times. The chain carries TRBV6-1 and TRBJ2-5, with 7 positions matching TRBD1. The V gene's germline CDR1 is MNHNS and CDR2 SASEGT. The CDR3 has 17 amino acids. After removal of 2 bases from V and 4 bases from J, the junction contained 13 bases not matched to a gene. The CDR3 is CASSEIRGQYSPETQYF. As DNA, the CDR3 is TGTGCCAGCAGTGAAATTCGGGGACAGTACTCCCCAGAGACCCAGTACTTC.

The rearrangement joins TRBV5-1 to TRBJ1-4; 7 nucleotides match TRBD1. The germline V gene encodes CDR1 SGHRS and CDR2 YFSETQ. The CDR3 consists of 16 residues. The ends lost 5 bases at V and 0 bases at J; junction bases unmatched: 7. Here the CDR3 reads CASSRQGDATNEKLFF. The CDR3, as DNA: TGCGCCAGCAGTCGACAGGGCGATGCAACTAATGAAAAACTGTTTTTT.

V usage is TRBV19 and J usage is TRBJ2-2; the match to TRBD1 covers 7 bases. The CDR3 contains 16 residues. Germline CDR1 is LNHDA and CDR2 is SQIVND (reference sequence). J lost 6 bases, V lost 8 bases, and 15 bases had no gene match. This CDR3 reads CASEISGTEFAGELFF. In DNA, the CDR3 is TGTGCCAGTGAGATCTCCGGGACAGAGTTTGCCGGGGAGCTGTTTTTT.

The rearrangement joins TRBV5-1 to TRBJ2-7, with 9 bases matching TRBD1. Germline V lookup: CDR1 SGHRS, CDR2 YFSETQ. This CDR3 spans 14 amino acids. V dropped 2 bases and J dropped 7; count of bases not matched to a gene: 7. The DNA of the CDR3 is TGCGCCAGCAGCTTTGGGACAGGGTGGAATGAGCAGTACTTC. Its protein product is CASSFGTGWNEQYF.